Listed below are T cell receptor beta chains from one sample, sequenced in a study of read filtering for tumor transcriptome and immune sequencing. TCRdb independently ran MiXCR on the reads; one entry per CDR3 protein. The sample shows roughly 130,000 distinct CDR3 sequences, 10% to 15% of them seen only once. Sequencing used a population of CD138-negative cells sorted from bone marrow. The receptors derive from a donor over 35 with multiple myeloma. The conserved cysteine and the conserved F or W are not part of the CDR3 here. Fields, in order: CDR3 protein, V gene, CDR3 length, J gene.

cdr3_aa: SVVEQETQY
v_call: TRBV29-1
cdr3_length: 9
j_call: TRBJ2-5

cdr3_aa: ASSRGAPSAGESEQF
v_call: TRBV4-2
cdr3_length: 15
j_call: TRBJ2-1

cdr3_aa: SVVRGTAQETQY
v_call: TRBV29-1
cdr3_length: 12
j_call: TRBJ2-5

cdr3_aa: ASRHARQDNTDTQY
v_call: TRBV7-9
cdr3_length: 14
j_call: TRBJ2-3

cdr3_aa: ASSQDRTGGLQETQY
v_call: TRBV4-2
cdr3_length: 15
j_call: TRBJ2-5

cdr3_aa: ASSNHGNQPQH
v_call: TRBV6-5
cdr3_length: 11
j_call: TRBJ1-5

cdr3_aa: SVVPRGETQY
v_call: TRBV29-1
cdr3_length: 10
j_call: TRBJ2-5

cdr3_aa: ASSWRLAGGLNTGELF
v_call: TRBV11-2
cdr3_length: 16
j_call: TRBJ2-2

cdr3_aa: ASSKGQSNQPQH
v_call: TRBV2
cdr3_length: 12
j_call: TRBJ1-5

cdr3_aa: ASSEGGRWRDHPNEQF
v_call: TRBV2
cdr3_length: 16
j_call: TRBJ2-1